A single T cell receptor beta chain is shown here with its context. This clonotype turned up a few times. Its antigen target is currently unknown. Base-call qualities are not available, and no considerably larger clone is one nucleotide away. The germline V gene supplies CDR1 SGDLS and CDR2 YYNGEE. V loses 4 bases at its end and J loses 6 bases; junction bases beyond the gene matches: 4. Reading from cysteine to phenylalanine, the CDR3 counts 14 amino acids. Of all the DNA, just the CDR3 is kept, 42 bases in frame from base 1. RNA was extracted using the RNeasy kit, and roughly 0.5 to 1 microgram was reverse transcribed with random hexamers. TCR beta CDR3 regions were amplified with the immunoSEQ multiplex PCR assay covering 54 Vbeta and 13 Jbeta segments. To correct PCR amplification bias, a synthetic template baseline was used for both primer optimization and computational correction. From the authors' description of their analysis: Reads were annotated to V, D and J genes per IMGT and analyzed with immunoSEQ Analyzer, keeping only productive sequences. To calculate clonality, Shannon entropy was normalized by log2 of the number of productive unique sequences and then subtracted from one. For each patient and control, public and private clones were evaluated among the 100 most prevalent clones. A clone was defined as Susac-specific if it was absent from the healthy and MS cohorts, from over 1,000 published viral clones and from other ImmuneACCESS disease sequences. Using fastp trimming at Q25 and MiXCR clonotype assembly, TCRdb reanalyzed the public sequencing data and kept in-frame beta chains. Each entry is one CDR3 protein sequence, shown with its most common DNA and genes. The V and J calls shown here were made by TCRdb, not taken from the authors' results. Across this sample there are tens of thousands of distinct CDR3 sequences, with less than 95% seen only once. About 0.52% of the sample is held by the ten biggest clonotypes.

This entry is derived from a study of CD8 T cells in Susac syndrome (dated by TCRdb to 2018 to 2020). Background for the entire study: Of the Susac syndrome patients who were sequenced, roughly eight were in clinical remission while 5 or 6 had clinically active disease. At the time of blood withdrawal, Susac syndrome patients were either therapy-naive, taking corticosteroids (with some also receiving IVIg), or on IVIg alone. Whether CD8+ T cell activation and differentiation in Susac syndrome was antigen driven was tested using repertoire sequencing. The study compared CD8+ T cell repertoire clonality among roughly 12 healthy donors, approximately 14 Susac syndrome patients and 15 multiple sclerosis patients. Overall results and qualifications from the work: Clonal expansion was observed in Susac syndrome CD8+ repertoires, with the highest expansion in CD8+ TEMRA cells and greater expansion in clinically active than in remitting patients. Looking at Susac-specific public clones, the researchers identified some 16 in the total CD8+ repertoire and about 5 in the CD8+ TEMRA repertoire. The TCR sequencing and HLA analysis was acknowledged to have included a relatively small number of individuals.

Peripheral blood CD8+ and CD4+ T cells from healthy donors, Susac syndrome patients and multiple sclerosis patients were profiled using high-throughput TCR beta sequencing. The Susac syndrome patients fulfilled recently defined diagnostic criteria for either definite or probable disease. Bulk CD8+ and CD4+ T cells were purified magnetically by negative isolation, whereas CD8+ TEMRA cells were enriched by FACS. Blood was drawn into EDTA tubes, processed within 24 hours, and PBMCs were isolated by density gradient centrifugation. PBMCs destined for TCR sequencing were cryopreserved in liquid nitrogen and later thawed in a 37 °C water bath. The sorted or isolated CD4+, CD8+ and CD8+ TEMRA cells had a purity of 90% or higher.

This clonotype was obtained from a human donor with Susac syndrome. Sequencing was performed on CD8+ T cells from PBMCs. The rearrangement combines TRBV9 with TRBJ1-4, with TRBD1 matching 9 junction bases. The nucleotides are TGTGCCAGCAGCCCGGGACAGGGCGATGAAAAACTGTTTTTT. Its product reads: CASSPGQGDEKLFF.